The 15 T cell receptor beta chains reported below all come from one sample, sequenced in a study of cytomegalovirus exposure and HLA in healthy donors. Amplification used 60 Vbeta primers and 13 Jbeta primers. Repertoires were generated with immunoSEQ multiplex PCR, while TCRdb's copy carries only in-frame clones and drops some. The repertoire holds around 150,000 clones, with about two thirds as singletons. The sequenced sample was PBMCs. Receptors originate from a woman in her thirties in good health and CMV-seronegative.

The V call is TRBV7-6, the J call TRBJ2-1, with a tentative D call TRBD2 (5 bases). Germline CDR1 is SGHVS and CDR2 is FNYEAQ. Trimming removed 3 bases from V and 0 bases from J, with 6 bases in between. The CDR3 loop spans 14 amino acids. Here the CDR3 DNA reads TGTGCCAGCAGCTTTGGGAGCTCCTACAATGAGCAGTTCTTC. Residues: CASSFGSSYNEQFF.

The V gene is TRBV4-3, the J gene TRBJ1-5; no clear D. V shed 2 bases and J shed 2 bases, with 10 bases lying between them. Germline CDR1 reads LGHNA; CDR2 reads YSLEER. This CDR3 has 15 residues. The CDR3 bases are TGCGCCAGCAGCCAATCGAGACTCGGCAATCAGCCCCAGCATTTT. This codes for CASSQSRLGNQPQHF.

The CDR3 nucleotides are TGTGCCAGCAGCCAAGATCGCGGGGGGACCGAAAAACTGTTTTTT. Translated, it gives CASSQDRGGTEKLFF. V gene TRBV4-2 combines with J gene TRBJ1-4; D may be TRBD1 (5 bases). Germline-derived CDR1 and CDR2 are LGHNA and YNFKEQ. Trimming pared 0 bases from V and 8 bases from J, leaving 13 bases between. The CDR3 loop spans 15 amino acids.

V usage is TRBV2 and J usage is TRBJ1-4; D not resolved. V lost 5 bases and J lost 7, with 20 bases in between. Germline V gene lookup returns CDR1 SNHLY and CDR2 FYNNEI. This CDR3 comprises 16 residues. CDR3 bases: TGTGCCAGCAGTTTCGACTCGAACGAGGGTATTGAAAAACTGTTTTTT. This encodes CASSFDSNEGIEKLFF.

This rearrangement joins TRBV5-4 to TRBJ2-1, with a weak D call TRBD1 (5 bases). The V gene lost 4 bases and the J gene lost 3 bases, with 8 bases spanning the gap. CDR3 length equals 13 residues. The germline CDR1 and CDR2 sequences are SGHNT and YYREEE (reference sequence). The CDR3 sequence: CASSADSYNEQFF. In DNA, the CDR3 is TGTGCCAGCAGCGCAGACAGCTACAATGAGCAGTTCTTC. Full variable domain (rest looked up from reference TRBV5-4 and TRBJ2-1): ETGVTQSPTHLIKTRGQQVTLRCSSQSGHNTVSWYQQALGQGPQFIFQYYREEENGRGNFPPRFSGLQFPNYSSELNVNALELDDSALYLCASSADSYNEQFFGPGTRLTVL.

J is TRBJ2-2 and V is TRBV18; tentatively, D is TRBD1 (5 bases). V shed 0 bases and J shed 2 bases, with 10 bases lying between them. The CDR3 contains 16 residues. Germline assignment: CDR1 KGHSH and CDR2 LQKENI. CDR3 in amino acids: CASSPPKGSNTGELFF. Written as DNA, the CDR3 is TGTGCCAGCTCACCACCAAAGGGGTCCAACACCGGGGAGCTGTTTTTT.

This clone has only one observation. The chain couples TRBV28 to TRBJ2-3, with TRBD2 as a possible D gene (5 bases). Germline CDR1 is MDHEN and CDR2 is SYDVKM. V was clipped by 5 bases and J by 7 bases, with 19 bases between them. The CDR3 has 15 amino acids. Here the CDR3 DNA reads TGTGCCAGCAGTCCGGCGCGCGAGGGAAGATATACGCAGTATTTT. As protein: CASSPAREGRYTQYF.

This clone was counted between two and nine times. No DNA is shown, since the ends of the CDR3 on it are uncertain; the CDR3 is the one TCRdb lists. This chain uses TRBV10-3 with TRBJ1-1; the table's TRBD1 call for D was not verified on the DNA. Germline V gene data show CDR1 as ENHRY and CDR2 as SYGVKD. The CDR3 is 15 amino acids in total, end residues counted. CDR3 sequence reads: CAISTSGHLNTEAFF.

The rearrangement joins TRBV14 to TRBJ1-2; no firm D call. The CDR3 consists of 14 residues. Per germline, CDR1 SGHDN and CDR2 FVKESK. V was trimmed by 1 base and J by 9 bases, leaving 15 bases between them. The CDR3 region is CASSQVRDTHRYTF. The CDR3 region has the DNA TGTGCCAGCAGCCAAGTTAGAGACACTCATCGCTACACCTTC. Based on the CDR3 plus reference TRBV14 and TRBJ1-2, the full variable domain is EAGVTQFPSHSVIEKGQTVTLRCDPISGHDNLYWYRRVMGKEIKFLLHFVKESKQDESGMPNNRFLAERTGGTYSTLKVQPAELEDSGVYFCASSQVRDTHRYTFGSGTRLTVV.

The CDR3 spells CASSLGSETGNTIYF. The CDR3, as DNA: TGTGCCAGCAGTTTAGGCAGCGAAACGGGAAACACCATATATTTT. V usage is TRBV28 and J usage is TRBJ1-3; no clear D. CDR1 MDHEN and CDR2 SYDVKM come from the germline V gene. Trimming left V 2 bases short and J 4 bases short, with 12 bases between. CDR3 length: 15 amino acids.

The CDR3 region is CATSRDWDTSNQPQHF. The CDR3 DNA reads TGTGCCACCAGCAGGGACTGGGACACTAGCAATCAGCCCCAGCATTTT. The V gene is TRBV15, the J gene TRBJ1-5, with D possibly TRBD1 on 6 matching bases. Germline CDR1 and CDR2: LNHNV and YYDKDF (reference sequence). The CDR3 totals 16 residues. The V end was cut by 3 bases, the J end by 0 bases, with 12 bases between.

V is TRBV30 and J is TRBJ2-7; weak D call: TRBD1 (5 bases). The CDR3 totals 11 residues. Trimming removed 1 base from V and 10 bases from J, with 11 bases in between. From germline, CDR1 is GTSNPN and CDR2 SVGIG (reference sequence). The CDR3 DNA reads TGTGCCTGGAGTGAAGGGGTCGGCCAGTACTTC. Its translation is CAWSEGVGQYF.

This chain's CDR3 is CASRLAGASYNEQFF. CDR3 sequence (DNA): TGCGCCAGCAGACTAGCGGGAGCCTCTTACAATGAGCAGTTCTTC. The chain carries TRBV5-1 and TRBJ2-1, with 11 bases lining up with TRBD2. V trimming: 5 bases; J trimming: 4 bases; junction bases outside the gene matches: 5. The CDR3 runs to 15 residues. Looked up from germline, CDR1 is SGHRS and CDR2 is YFSETQ.

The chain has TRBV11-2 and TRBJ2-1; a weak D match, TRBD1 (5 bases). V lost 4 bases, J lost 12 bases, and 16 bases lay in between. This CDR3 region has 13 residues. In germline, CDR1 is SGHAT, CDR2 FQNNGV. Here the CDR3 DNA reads TGTGCCAGCAGCTGGGCCAAGGACACCGGGCAGTTCTTC. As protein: CASSWAKDTGQFF. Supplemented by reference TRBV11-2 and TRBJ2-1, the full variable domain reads EAGVAQSPRYKIIEKRQSVAFWCNPISGHATLYWYQQILGQGPKLLIQFQNNGVVDDSQLPKDRFSAERLKGVDSTLKIQPAKLEDSAVYLCASSWAKDTGQFFGPGTRLTVL.

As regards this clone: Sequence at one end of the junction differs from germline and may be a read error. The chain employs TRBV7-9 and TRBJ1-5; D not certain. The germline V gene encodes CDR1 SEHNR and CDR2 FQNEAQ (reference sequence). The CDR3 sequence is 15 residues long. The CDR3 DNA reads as TGTTCCAGCAGCTTATCTGGACGGGACAATCAGCCCCAGCATTTT. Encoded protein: CSSSLSGRDNQPQHF. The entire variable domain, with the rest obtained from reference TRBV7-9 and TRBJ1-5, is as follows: DTGVSQNPRHKITKRGQNVTFRCDPISEHNRLYWYRQTLGQGPEFLTYFQNEAQLEKSRLLSDRFSAERPKGSFSTLEIQRTEQGDSAMYLCSSSLSGRDNQPQHFGDGTRLSIL.